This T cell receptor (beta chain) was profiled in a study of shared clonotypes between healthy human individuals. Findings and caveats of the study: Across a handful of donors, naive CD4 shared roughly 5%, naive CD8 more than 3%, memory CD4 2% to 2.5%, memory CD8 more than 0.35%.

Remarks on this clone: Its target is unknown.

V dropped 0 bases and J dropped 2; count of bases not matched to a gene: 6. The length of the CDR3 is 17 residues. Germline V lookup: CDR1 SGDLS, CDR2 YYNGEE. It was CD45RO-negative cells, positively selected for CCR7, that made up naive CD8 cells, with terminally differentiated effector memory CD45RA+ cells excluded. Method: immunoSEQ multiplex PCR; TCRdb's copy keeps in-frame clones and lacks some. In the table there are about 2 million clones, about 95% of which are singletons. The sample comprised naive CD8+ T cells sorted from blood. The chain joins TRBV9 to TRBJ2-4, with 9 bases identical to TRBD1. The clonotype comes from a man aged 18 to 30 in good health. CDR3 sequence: CASSVADRGGSKNIQYF. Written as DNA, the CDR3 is TGTGCCAGCAGCGTAGCGGACAGGGGTGGGTCCAAAAACATTCAGTACTTC.